These T cell receptor beta chains were read from a single sample in a study of preoperative IRX-2 immunotherapy in early breast cancer. Sequencing used immunoSEQ multiplex PCR; TCRdb keeps in-frame clones, though not all of them. This table holds 25,000 to 30,000 clones, roughly 89% found once. The material was obtained from a patient treated with IRX-2 immunotherapy. The receptors shown here come from a human donor with breast cancer. Each CDR3 is given with its conserved first and last residue. The D gene is left open where the match is weak. The listing skips clone size in some rows; elsewhere it reads once, few, many or a size class.

j_call: TRBJ1-2; v_call: TRBV6-6; d_call: TRBD1; clone_size: -; cdr3_aa: CASSAGTGNYGYTF; cdr3_nt: TGTGCCAGCAGTGCCGGGACAGGGAACTATGGCTACACCTTC
j_call: TRBJ2-6; v_call: TRBV6-5; d_call: -; clone_size: -; cdr3_aa: CASSYKGGSGANVLTF; cdr3_nt: TGTGCCAGCAGTTACAAAGGGGGCTCTGGGGCCAACGTCCTGACTTTC
j_call: TRBJ1-6; v_call: TRBV6-5; d_call: -; clone_size: -; cdr3_aa: CASSYEPVSPLHF; cdr3_nt: TGTGCCAGCAGTTACGAGCCGGTTTCACCCCTCCACTTT
j_call: TRBJ2-2; v_call: TRBV9; d_call: TRBD2; clone_size: -; cdr3_aa: CASSVGSGGRANTGELFF; cdr3_nt: TGTGCCAGCAGCGTAGGAAGCGGGGGGCGAGCGAACACCGGGGAGCTGTTTTTT
j_call: TRBJ2-5; v_call: TRBV7-6; d_call: TRBD1; clone_size: -; cdr3_aa: CASSWTGEETQYF; cdr3_nt: TGTGCCAGCAGCTGGACAGGGGAAGAGACCCAGTACTTC
j_call: TRBJ2-7; v_call: TRBV18; d_call: -; clone_size: -; cdr3_aa: CASSASPGEQYF; cdr3_nt: TGTGCCAGCTCAGCATCCCCTGGGGAGCAGTACTTC
j_call: TRBJ2-7; v_call: TRBV2; d_call: TRBD1; clone_size: -; cdr3_aa: CASSVGTGVEQYF; cdr3_nt: TGTGCCAGCAGTGTAGGGACAGGGGTCGAGCAGTACTTC
j_call: TRBJ2-7; v_call: TRBV7-9; d_call: -; clone_size: -; cdr3_aa: CASSSPGHIYEQYF; cdr3_nt: TGTGCCAGCAGCTCACCGGGACATATCTACGAGCAGTACTTC
j_call: TRBJ1-6; v_call: TRBV25-1; d_call: -; clone_size: -; cdr3_aa: CASSEFSGEGSPLHF; cdr3_nt: TGTGCCAGCAGTGAATTTTCCGGGGAAGGGTCACCCCTCCACTTT
j_call: TRBJ2-7; v_call: TRBV4-3; d_call: TRBD1; clone_size: few; cdr3_aa: CASSQGTGDLAYEQYF; cdr3_nt: TGCGCCAGCAGCCAAGGGACAGGGGACCTGGCCTACGAGCAGTACTTC
j_call: TRBJ1-1; v_call: TRBV7-8; d_call: -; clone_size: -; cdr3_aa: CASSLGGSNTEAFF; cdr3_nt: TGTGCCAGCAGCCTGGGGGGGTCGAACACTGAAGCTTTCTTT